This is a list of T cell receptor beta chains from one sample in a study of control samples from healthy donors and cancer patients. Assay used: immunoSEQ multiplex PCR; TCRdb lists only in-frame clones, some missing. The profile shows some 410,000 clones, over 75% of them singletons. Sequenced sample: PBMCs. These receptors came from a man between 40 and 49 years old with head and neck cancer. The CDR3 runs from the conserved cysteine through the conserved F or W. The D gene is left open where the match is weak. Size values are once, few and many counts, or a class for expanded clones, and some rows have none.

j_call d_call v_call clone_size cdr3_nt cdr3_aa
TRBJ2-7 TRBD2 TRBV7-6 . TGTGCCAGCAGCTTAGGGACTAGCGGGAGATTCAACGAGCAGTACTTC CASSLGTSGRFNEQYF
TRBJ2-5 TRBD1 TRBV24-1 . TGTGCCACCGGTACACAGCGGACAGGGGGCGAAGAGACCCAGTACTTC CATGTQRTGGEETQYF
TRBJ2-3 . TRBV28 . TGTGCCAGCAGTTTAGAGCCAGGTAGCACAGATACGCAGTATTTT CASSLEPGSTDTQYF
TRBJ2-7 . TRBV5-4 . TGTGCCAGCAGCTCCCCTGGCAGGGAACCCTCCTACGAGCAGTACTTC CASSSPGREPSYEQYF
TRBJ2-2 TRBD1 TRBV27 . TGTGCCAGCAGTTCGAGGGGGCCGAACACCGGGGAGCTGTTTTTT CASSSRGPNTGELFF
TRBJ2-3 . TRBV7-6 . TGTGCCAGCAGCAAACGGGGCTACCAACTCTGGGAGAACACAGATACGCAGTATTTT CASSKRGYQLWENTDTQYF
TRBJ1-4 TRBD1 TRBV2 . TGTGCCAGCAGTTTCCAGGATGACAGGGGGCCTCTGTTTTTT CASSFQDDRGPLFF
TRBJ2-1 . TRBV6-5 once TGTGCCAGCAGTTACTCTTGGATAAAGGGAAATGAGCAGTTCTTC CASSYSWIKGNEQFF
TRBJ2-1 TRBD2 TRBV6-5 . TGTGCCAGCAAGGCTGGGGGGAGGGTAGGTGAGCAGTTCTTC CASKAGGRVGEQFF
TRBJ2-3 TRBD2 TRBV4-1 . TGCGCCAGCAGCCAAGTGTACGGACTAGCGGGAGGGGTAGATACGCAGTATTTT CASSQVYGLAGGVDTQYF
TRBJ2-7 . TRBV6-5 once TGTGCCAGCACCACACAGGGTAGAGACTCCTACGAGCAGTACTTC CASTTQGRDSYEQYF
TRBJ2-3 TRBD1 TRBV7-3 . TGTGCCAGCAGCCAGCTCGGACAGGGTGGAGATACGCAGTATTTT CASSQLGQGGDTQYF
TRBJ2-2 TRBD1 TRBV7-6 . TGTGCCAGCAGCCCAGGGACAGGGGACTACACCGGGGAGCTGTTTTTT CASSPGTGDYTGELFF
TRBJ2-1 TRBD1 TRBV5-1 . TGCGCCAGCAGCACCTTGTCCGGGACAGCTTCCTACAATGAGCAGTTCTTC CASSTLSGTASYNEQFF
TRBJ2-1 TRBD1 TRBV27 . TGTGCCAGCAGTCTATCACGGACAGGGGGATACAATGAGCAGTTCTTC CASSLSRTGGYNEQFF
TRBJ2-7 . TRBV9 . TGTGCCAGCAGCCCCCCGGGGGCCTCCTACGAGCAGTACTTC CASSPPGASYEQYF
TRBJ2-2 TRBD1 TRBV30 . TGTGCCTGGAGTCCCAACAGGGGGCGGCGAACCGGGGAGCTGTTTTTT CAWSPNRGRRTGELFF
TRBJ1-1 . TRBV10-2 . TGCGCCAGCAGTGAGCGGTCAGCTGAAGCTTTCTTT CASSERSAEAFF
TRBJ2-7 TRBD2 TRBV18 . TGTGCCAGCTCACCGGCTAGCGGGGACTCCTACGAGCAGTACTTC CASSPASGDSYEQYF
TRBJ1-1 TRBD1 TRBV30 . TGTGCCTGGGCGGACAGGGGGAACACTGAAGCTTTCTTT CAWADRGNTEAFF
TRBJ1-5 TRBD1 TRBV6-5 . TGTGCCAGCAGTAGACAGGGCGGCAATCAGCCCCAGCATTTT CASSRQGGNQPQHF
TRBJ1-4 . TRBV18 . TGTGCCAGCTCAGGGGACTTTAATGAAAAACTGTTTTTT CASSGDFNEKLFF
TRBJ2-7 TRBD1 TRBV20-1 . TGCAGTGCCAGTATGGACAGGGGGCGATACGAGCAGTACTTC CSASMDRGRYEQYF
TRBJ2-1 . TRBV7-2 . TGTGCCAGCAGCCTTTCGGACCTCCCCTACAATGAGCAGTTCTTC CASSLSDLPYNEQFF
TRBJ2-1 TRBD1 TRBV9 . TGTGCCAGCAGCGACCCCTGGACAGGGGGTAAGAGCTCCTACAATGAGCAGTTCTTC CASSDPWTGGKSSYNEQFF
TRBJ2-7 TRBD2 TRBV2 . TGTGCCAGCCCCCCGGCTTGGACTAGCGGCACGTACGAGCAGTACTTC CASPPAWTSGTYEQYF
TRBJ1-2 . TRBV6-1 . TGTGCCAGCAGTGAACTCCTTCCGGTTCGCGGCTACACCTTC CASSELLPVRGYTF
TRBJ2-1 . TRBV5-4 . TGTGCCAGCAGCTTGGAGGTTACCACCTACAATGAGCAGTTCTTC CASSLEVTTYNEQFF
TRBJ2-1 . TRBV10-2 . TGCGCCAGTCTTAGCGGACCAGGAAGTTACAATGAGCAGTTCTTC CASLSGPGSYNEQFF
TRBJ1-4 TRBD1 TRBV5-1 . TGCGCCAGCAGCCGGACAGGGGGCGAAGCTAATGAAAAACTGTTTTTT CASSRTGGEANEKLFF
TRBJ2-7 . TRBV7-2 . TGTGCCAGCAGCTTAGTGGGGCAGGGCCCCTACGAGCAGTACTTC CASSLVGQGPYEQYF
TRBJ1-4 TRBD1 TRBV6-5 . TGTGCCAGCAGCGTAGGACAGGGGTTTAATGAAAAACTGTTTTTT CASSVGQGFNEKLFF
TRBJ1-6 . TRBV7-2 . TGTGCCAGCAGTCCGGTTGTCCAGAATTCACCCCTCCACTTT CASSPVVQNSPLHF
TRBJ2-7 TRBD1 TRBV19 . TGTGCCAGTAGTAAGACAGGGTCCTACGAGCAGTACTTC CASSKTGSYEQYF
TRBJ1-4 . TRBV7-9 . TGTGCCAGCAGCCCTGGACGGATTCTAAATGAAAAACTGTTTTTT CASSPGRILNEKLFF
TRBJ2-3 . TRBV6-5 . TGTGCCAGCAGCCTAAGGGACCAACCCCCAGATACGCAGTATTTT CASSLRDQPPDTQYF
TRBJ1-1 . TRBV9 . TGTGCCAGCTCCTCCCTGGGGGGTCTGGACACTGAAGCTTTCTTT CASSSLGGLDTEAFF
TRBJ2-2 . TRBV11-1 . TGTGCCAGCAGCTTAGGTTTGGGCACCGGGGAGCTGTTTTTT CASSLGLGTGELFF
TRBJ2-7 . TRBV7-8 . TGTGCCAGCAGCTTACGGTCAGTAGGAACACTTCACTACGAGCAGTACTTC CASSLRSVGTLHYEQYF
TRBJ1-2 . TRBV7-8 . TGTGCCAGCAGCTTAGGGGCTCCAGGCTATGGCTACACCTTC CASSLGAPGYGYTF
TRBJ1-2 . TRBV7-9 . TGTGCCAGCAGCCTTCAACAGGGCTTCTATGGCTACACCTTC CASSLQQGFYGYTF
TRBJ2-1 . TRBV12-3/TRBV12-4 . TGTGCCAGCAGTTTGAAGGTAGAGCAGTTCTTC CASSLKVEQFF
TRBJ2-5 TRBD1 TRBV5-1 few TGCGCCAGCAGCGGTGACAGGGGCCCCCAAGAGACCCAGTACTTC CASSGDRGPQETQYF
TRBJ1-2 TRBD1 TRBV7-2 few TGTGCCAGCAGCTTAGTCCCGGGACAGGACCTCTATGGCTACACCTTC CASSLVPGQDLYGYTF
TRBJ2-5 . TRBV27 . TGTGCCAGCAGTTTGGGTAGGGGCGGCCAAGAGACCCAGTACTTC CASSLGRGGQETQYF
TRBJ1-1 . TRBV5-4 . TGTGCCAGCAGCTGGGGACGGGAGAACACTGAAGCTTTCTTT CASSWGRENTEAFF
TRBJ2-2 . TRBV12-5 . TGTGCTAGTGCCCGGCTGCTAAACACCGGGGAGCTGTTTTTT CASARLLNTGELFF
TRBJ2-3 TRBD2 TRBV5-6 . TGTGCCAGCAGCTTGGCCCCAGCGGGAGGCACAGATACGCAGTATTTT CASSLAPAGGTDTQYF
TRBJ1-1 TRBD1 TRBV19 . TGTGCCAGTAGTGTCGACAGGGCTGGGACTGAAGCTTTCTTT CASSVDRAGTEAFF
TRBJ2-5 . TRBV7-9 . TGTGCCAGCAGCTTAGTGTCACTAAAAGAGACCCAGTACTTC CASSLVSLKETQYF
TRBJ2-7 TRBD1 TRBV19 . TGTGCCAGTAGTGCACACGACAGGGGGTACGAGCAGTACTTC CASSAHDRGYEQYF
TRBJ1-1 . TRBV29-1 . TGCAGCGGTTCAGATGCCGACACTGAAGCTTTCTTT CSGSDADTEAFF
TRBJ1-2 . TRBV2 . TGTGCCAGCAGTGGACAGAGGGTACTTAACTATGGCTACACCTTC CASSGQRVLNYGYTF
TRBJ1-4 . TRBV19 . TGTGCCAGTAGCCCCAGGGGCGGGAATGAAAAACTGTTTTTT CASSPRGGNEKLFF
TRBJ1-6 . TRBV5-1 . TGCGCCAGCAGCTTTCGGGGTAGCACCTATAATTCACCCCTCCACTTT CASSFRGSTYNSPLHF
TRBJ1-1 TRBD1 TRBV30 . TGTGCCTGGAGTGCTGGGAGGAGGGGGCTTGACACTGAAGCTTTCTTT CAWSAGRRGLDTEAFF
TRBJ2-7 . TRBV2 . TGTGCCAGCAGTGAAGGAGCCAAAGGGGGCTACGAGCAGTACTTC CASSEGAKGGYEQYF
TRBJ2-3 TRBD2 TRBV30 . TGTGCCTGGAGTGTTTTAGCGGGGGGTTTAGATACGCAGTATTTT CAWSVLAGGLDTQYF
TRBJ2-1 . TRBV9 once TGTGCCAGCAGCGTAGGGCAGGGTATTTGGAATGAGCAGTTCTTC CASSVGQGIWNEQFF
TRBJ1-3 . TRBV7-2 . TGTGCCAGCAGCCGGGCGGGTGGGATCTCTGGAAACACCATATATTTT CASSRAGGISGNTIYF